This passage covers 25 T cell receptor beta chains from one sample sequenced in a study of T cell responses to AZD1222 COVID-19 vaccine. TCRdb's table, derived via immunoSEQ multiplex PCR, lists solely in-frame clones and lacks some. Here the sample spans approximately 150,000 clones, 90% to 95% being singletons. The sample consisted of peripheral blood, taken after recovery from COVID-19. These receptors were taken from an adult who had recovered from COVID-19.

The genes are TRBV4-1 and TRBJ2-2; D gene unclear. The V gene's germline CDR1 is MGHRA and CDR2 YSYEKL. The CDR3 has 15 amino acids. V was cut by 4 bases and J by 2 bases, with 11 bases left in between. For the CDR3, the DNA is TGCGCCAGCAGCCTCCTAGGTGGAAACACCGGGGAGCTGTTTTTT. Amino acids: CASSLLGGNTGELFF.

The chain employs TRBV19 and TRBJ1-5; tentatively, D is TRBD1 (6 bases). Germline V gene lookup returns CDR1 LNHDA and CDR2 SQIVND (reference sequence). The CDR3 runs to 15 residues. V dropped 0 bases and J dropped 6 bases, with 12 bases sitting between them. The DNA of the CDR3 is TGTGCCAGTAGTATAGAGGGGGCCGGCAGTCAGCCCCAGCATTTT. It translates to CASSIEGAGSQPQHF.

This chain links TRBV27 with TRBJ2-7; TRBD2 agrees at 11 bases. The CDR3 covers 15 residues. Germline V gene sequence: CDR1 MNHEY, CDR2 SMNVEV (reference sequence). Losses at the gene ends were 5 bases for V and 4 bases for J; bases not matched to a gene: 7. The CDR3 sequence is CASSTLAGVSYEQYF. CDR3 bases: TGTGCCAGCAGTACACTAGCGGGAGTCAGTTACGAGCAGTACTTC.

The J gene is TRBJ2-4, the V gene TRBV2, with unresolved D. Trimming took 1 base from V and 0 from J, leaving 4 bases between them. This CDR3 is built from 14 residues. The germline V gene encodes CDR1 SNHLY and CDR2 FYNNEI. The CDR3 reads CASSEDRAKNIQYF. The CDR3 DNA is TGTGCCAGCAGTGAAGACAGAGCCAAAAACATTCAGTACTTC.

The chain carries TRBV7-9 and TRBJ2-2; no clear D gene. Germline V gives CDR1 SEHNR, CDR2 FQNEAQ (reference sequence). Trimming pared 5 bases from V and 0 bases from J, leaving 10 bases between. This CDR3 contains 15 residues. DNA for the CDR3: TGTGCCAGCAGCCTTGGCCAGTCGAACACCGGGGAGCTGTTTTTT. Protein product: CASSLGQSNTGELFF.

The DNA for the CDR3 is TGCGCCAGCAATGATTTACAGGGCGGCTACACCTTC. Translated: CASNDLQGGYTF. This chain links TRBV4-1 with TRBJ1-2, with D possibly being TRBD1 (6 bases). The germline V gene has CDR1 MGHRA and CDR2 YSYEKL. The V end lost 7 bases, the J end lost 8 bases, and 14 bases lay between the germline ends. This CDR3 region has 12 residues.

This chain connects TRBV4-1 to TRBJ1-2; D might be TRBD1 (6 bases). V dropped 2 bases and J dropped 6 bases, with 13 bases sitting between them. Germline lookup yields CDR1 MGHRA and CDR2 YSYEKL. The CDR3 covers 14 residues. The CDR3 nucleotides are TGCGCCAGCAGCCAATCTCGGACAGATAATGGCTACACCTTC. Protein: CASSQSRTDNGYTF.

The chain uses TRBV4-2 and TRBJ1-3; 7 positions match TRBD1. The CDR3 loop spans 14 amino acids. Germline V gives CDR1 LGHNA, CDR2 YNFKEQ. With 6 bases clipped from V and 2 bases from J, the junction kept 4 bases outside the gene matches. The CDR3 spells CASSPTGTGNTIYF. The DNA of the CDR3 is TGTGCCAGCAGTCCGACAGGGACTGGAAACACCATATATTTT.

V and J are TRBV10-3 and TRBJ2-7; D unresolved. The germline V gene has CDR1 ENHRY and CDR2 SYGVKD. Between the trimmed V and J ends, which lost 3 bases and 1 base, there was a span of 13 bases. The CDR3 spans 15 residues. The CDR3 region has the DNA TGTGCCATCAGTGATATTAGGTCCACTTCCTACGAGCAGTACTTC. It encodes CAISDIRSTSYEQYF.

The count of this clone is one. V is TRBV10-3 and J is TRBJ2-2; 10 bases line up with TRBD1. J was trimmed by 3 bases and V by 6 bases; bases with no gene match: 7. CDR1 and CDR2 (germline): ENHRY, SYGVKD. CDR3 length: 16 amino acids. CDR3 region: CAIREGTGADTGELFF. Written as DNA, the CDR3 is TGTGCCATCAGAGAGGGGACAGGGGCCGACACCGGGGAGCTGTTTTTT.

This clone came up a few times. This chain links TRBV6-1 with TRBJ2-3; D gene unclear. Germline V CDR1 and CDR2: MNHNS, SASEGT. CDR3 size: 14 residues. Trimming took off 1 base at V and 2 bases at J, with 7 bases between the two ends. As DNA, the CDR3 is TGTGCCAGCAGTGAAGTAGCAAACACAGATACGCAGTATTTT. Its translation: CASSEVANTDTQYF.

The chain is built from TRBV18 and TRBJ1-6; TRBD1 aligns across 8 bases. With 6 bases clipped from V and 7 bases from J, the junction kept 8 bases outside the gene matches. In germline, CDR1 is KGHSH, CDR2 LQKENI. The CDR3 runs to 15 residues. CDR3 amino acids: CASSLTTGENSPLHF. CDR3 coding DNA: TGTGCCAGCTCGCTTACGACAGGGGAAAATTCACCCCTCCACTTT.

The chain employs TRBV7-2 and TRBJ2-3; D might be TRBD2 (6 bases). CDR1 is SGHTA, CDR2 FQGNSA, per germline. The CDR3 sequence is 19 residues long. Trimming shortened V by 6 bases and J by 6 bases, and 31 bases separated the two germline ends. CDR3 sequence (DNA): TGTGCCAGCAGACCGAAATATACACCTAGTCGGGAGTCGGGTGATACGCAGTATTTT. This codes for CASRPKYTPSRESGDTQYF. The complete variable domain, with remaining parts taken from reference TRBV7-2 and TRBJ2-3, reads GAGVSQSPSNKVTEKGKDVELRCDPISGHTALYWYRQSLGQGLEFLIYFQGNSAPDKSGLPSDRFSAERTGGSVSTLTIQRTQQEDSAVYLCASRPKYTPSRESGDTQYFGPGTRLTVL.

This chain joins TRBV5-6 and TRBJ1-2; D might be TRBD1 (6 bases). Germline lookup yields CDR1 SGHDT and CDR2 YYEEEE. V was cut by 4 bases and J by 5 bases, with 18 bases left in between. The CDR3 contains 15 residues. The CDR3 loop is CASSNRNRDRYGYTF. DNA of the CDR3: TGTGCCAGCAGCAACCGAAACAGGGACCGGTATGGCTACACCTTC.

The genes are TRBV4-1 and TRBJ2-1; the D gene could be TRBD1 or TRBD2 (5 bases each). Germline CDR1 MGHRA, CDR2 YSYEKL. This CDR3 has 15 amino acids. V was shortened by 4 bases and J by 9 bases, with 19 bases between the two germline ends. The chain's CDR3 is CASSRGARDRIEQFF. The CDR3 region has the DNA TGCGCCAGCAGCCGCGGCGCGAGGGACCGGATTGAGCAGTTCTTC.

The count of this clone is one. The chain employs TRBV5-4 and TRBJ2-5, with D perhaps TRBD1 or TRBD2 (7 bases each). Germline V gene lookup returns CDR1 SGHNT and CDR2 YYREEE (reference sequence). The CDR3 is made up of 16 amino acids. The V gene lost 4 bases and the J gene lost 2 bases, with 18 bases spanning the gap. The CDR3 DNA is TGTGCCAGCAGCCCCCAGGGGGGGGACCATCAAGAGACCCAGTACTTC. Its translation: CASSPQGGDHQETQYF.

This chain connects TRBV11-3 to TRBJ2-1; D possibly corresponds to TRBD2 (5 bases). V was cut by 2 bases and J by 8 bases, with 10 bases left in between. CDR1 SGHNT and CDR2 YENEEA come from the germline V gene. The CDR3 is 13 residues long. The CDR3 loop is CASSLRLSDEQFF. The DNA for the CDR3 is TGTGCCAGCAGCTTAAGACTATCCGATGAGCAGTTCTTC.

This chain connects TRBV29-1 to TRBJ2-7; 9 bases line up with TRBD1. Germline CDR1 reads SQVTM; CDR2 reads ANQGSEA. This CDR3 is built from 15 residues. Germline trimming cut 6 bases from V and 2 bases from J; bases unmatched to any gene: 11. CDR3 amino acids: CSVTLTGGVAYEQYF. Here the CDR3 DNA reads TGCAGCGTAACCTTGACAGGGGGTGTTGCCTACGAGCAGTACTTC.

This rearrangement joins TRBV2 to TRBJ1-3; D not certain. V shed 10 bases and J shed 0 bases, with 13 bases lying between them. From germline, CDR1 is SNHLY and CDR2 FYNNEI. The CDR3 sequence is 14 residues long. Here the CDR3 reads CATKGRFSGNTIYF. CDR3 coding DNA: TGTGCCACCAAAGGGCGGTTCTCTGGAAACACCATATATTTT.

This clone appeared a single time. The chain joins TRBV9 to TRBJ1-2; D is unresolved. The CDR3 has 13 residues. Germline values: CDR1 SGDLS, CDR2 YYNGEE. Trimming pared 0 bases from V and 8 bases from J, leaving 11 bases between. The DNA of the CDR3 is TGTGCCAGCAGCGTAGCCCCCCGTTCCGGCTACACCTTC. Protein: CASSVAPRSGYTF.

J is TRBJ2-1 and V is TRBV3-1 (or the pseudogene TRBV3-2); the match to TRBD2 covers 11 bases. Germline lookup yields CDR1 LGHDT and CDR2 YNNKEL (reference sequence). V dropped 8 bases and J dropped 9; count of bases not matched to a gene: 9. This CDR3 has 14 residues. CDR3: CASSLPGLAAEQFF. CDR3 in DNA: TGTGCCAGCTCCCTTCCGGGACTAGCGGCTGAGCAGTTCTTC.

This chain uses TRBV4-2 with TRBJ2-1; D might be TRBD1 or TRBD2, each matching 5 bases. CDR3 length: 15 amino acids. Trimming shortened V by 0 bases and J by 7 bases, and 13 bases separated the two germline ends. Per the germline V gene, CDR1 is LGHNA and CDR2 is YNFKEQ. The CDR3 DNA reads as TGTGCCAGCAGCCAAGATAGGGGAGAGGGGAATGAGCAGTTCTTC. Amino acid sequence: CASSQDRGEGNEQFF.

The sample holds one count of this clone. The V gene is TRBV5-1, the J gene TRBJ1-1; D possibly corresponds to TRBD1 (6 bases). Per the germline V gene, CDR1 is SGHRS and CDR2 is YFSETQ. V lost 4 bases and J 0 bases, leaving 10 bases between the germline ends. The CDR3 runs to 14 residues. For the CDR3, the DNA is TGCGCCAGCAGCGAAGGGGGTGTGAACACTGAAGCTTTCTTT. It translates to CASSEGGVNTEAFF.

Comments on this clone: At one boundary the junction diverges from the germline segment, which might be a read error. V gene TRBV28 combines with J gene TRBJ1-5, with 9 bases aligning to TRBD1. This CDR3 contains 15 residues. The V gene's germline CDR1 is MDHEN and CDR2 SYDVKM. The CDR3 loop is CASSYRDRENLPQHF. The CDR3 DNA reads TGTGCCAGCAGTTACCGGGACAGGGAAAATCTGCCCCAGCATTTT.

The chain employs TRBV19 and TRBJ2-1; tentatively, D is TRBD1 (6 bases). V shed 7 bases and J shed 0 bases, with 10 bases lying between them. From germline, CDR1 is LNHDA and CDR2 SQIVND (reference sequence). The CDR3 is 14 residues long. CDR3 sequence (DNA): TGTGCCAGTATGCAGGGGAGCTCCTACAATGAGCAGTTCTTC. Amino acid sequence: CASMQGSSYNEQFF.